These T cell receptor beta chains were read from a single sample in a study of cytomegalovirus exposure and HLA in healthy donors. Profiled with immunoSEQ multiplex PCR; TCRdb holds only in-frame clones, not every one. The profile shows about 190,000 clones, about 82% of them singletons. Sequencing was performed on PBMCs. These receptors were taken from a woman younger than 35 in good health and CMV-seronegative. CDR3s include the opening cysteine and the closing phenylalanine or tryptophan. The size field is filled for only some rows; it gives once, few, many or a size class.

CDR3 | length | J | V | size
CASSLGPRAFF | 11 | TRBJ1-1 | TRBV6-5 | NA
CASSEGTYEQYF | 12 | TRBJ2-7 | TRBV19 | NA
CASSRDRESAQYF | 13 | TRBJ2-5 | TRBV6-5 | NA
CASREPDRGRGYTF | 14 | TRBJ1-2 | TRBV25-1 | NA
CASSGPAGSNSPLHF | 15 | TRBJ1-6 | TRBV6-1 | NA
CASSPLAGGINEQFF | 15 | TRBJ2-1 | TRBV7-9 | NA
CASSLETGGNSPLHF | 15 | TRBJ1-6 | TRBV7-3 | NA
CASSEGQGNEKLFF | 14 | TRBJ1-4 | TRBV6-1 | NA
CATRTSGSSYEQYF | 14 | TRBJ2-7 | TRBV15 | once
CASSEFGTGAGELFF | 15 | TRBJ2-2 | TRBV25-1 | once
CASSQGWTGVNTEAFF | 16 | TRBJ1-1 | TRBV4-1 | few
CASSLAEAGVSWDTQYF | 17 | TRBJ2-3 | TRBV7-8 | NA
CASSLVGVAGSGGADTQYF | 19 | TRBJ2-3 | TRBV5-4 | NA
CASSLALLSGQGWMETQYF | 19 | TRBJ2-5 | TRBV7-2 | NA
CASSFGAGVLTRNEQFF | 17 | TRBJ2-1 | TRBV7-8 | NA
CASNSYSQGASGELFF | 16 | TRBJ2-2 | TRBV13 | once
CASKLWNTGELFF | 13 | TRBJ2-2 | TRBV28 | NA
CASSPSGQGNYGYTF | 15 | TRBJ1-2 | TRBV11-2 | few
CASSQDFGDTDTDTQYF | 17 | TRBJ2-3 | TRBV4-1 | NA
CASSGGSIYGYTF | 13 | TRBJ1-2 | TRBV25-1 | few
CASSRRSSMTGDTQYF | 16 | TRBJ2-3 | TRBV7-6 | NA
CASSQIGTGTDTQYF | 15 | TRBJ2-3 | TRBV4-1 | NA
CASSGGSSGNTIYF | 14 | TRBJ1-3 | TRBV9 | NA
CASSLGGGAFYGYTF | 15 | TRBJ1-2 | TRBV5-6 | once
CASSRDRDTEAFF | 13 | TRBJ1-1 | TRBV7-3 | few
CASNSRQYGYTF | 12 | TRBJ1-2 | TRBV19 | NA
CASSFSAPGGYNEQFF | 16 | TRBJ2-1 | TRBV28 | NA
CASSGGKETQYF | 12 | TRBJ2-5 | TRBV10-2 | NA
CASSRSLQGAYGYTF | 15 | TRBJ1-2 | TRBV6-5 | NA
CASNQGAYTGELFF | 14 | TRBJ2-2 | TRBV6-6 | once
CASESSRETQYF | 12 | TRBJ2-5 | TRBV6-1 | many
CASQGRDEQYF | 11 | TRBJ2-7 | TRBV7-9 | NA
CASSAWGGTNEKLFF | 15 | TRBJ1-4 | TRBV9 | NA
CASSLEGIRQGEQYF | 15 | TRBJ2-7 | TRBV7-8 | NA
CASSPLWSNEQFF | 13 | TRBJ2-1 | TRBV7-6 | NA
CASSQQTGDYGYTF | 14 | TRBJ1-2 | TRBV4-2 | NA
CASSLAATQGRVDGYTF | 17 | TRBJ1-2 | TRBV11-1 | few
CASSVDRTNGYTF | 13 | TRBJ1-2 | TRBV9 | few
CSVDGAVGGYTF | 12 | TRBJ1-2 | TRBV29-1 | NA
CAWNLAGGTGELFF | 14 | TRBJ2-2 | TRBV30 | NA
CASRRTGAANTGELFF | 16 | TRBJ2-2 | TRBV11-1 | NA
CASSPLAGGYNEQFF | 15 | TRBJ2-1 | TRBV9 | NA
CASRETYYAEAFF | 13 | TRBJ1-1 | TRBV6-1 | NA
CASRKDSAIDSNQPQHF | 17 | TRBJ1-5 | TRBV7-2 | NA
CASRDSRNQPQHF | 13 | TRBJ1-5 | TRBV6-5 | NA
CASSLRLNLLANYGYTF | 17 | TRBJ1-2 | TRBV5-6 | NA
CASSEGMGRGSPLHF | 15 | TRBJ1-6 | TRBV6-1 | NA
CASSLAGLTYEQYF | 14 | TRBJ2-7 | TRBV5-1 | few
CASSNGQGAGNTIYF | 15 | TRBJ1-3 | TRBV5-1 | NA
CASSIVAGQGLYEQFF | 16 | TRBJ2-1 | TRBV19 | NA
CASSPTGSNEKLFF | 14 | TRBJ1-4 | TRBV7-2 | few
CASSSRDSYTGELFF | 15 | TRBJ2-2 | TRBV7-8 | NA
CACRQGAYGYTF | 12 | TRBJ1-2 | TRBV30 | few